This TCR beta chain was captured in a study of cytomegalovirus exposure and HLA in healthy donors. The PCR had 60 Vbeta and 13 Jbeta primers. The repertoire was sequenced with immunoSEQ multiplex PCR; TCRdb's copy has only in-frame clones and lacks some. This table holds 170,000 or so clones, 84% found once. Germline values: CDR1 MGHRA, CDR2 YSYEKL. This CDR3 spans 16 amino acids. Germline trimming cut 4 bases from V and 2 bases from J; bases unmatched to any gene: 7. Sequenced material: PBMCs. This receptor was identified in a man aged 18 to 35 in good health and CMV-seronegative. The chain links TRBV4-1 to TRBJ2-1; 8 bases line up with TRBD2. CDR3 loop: CASSRHREGAYNEQFF. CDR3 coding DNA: TGCGCCAGCAGCCGCCACCGGGAGGGAGCCTACAATGAGCAGTTCTTC.